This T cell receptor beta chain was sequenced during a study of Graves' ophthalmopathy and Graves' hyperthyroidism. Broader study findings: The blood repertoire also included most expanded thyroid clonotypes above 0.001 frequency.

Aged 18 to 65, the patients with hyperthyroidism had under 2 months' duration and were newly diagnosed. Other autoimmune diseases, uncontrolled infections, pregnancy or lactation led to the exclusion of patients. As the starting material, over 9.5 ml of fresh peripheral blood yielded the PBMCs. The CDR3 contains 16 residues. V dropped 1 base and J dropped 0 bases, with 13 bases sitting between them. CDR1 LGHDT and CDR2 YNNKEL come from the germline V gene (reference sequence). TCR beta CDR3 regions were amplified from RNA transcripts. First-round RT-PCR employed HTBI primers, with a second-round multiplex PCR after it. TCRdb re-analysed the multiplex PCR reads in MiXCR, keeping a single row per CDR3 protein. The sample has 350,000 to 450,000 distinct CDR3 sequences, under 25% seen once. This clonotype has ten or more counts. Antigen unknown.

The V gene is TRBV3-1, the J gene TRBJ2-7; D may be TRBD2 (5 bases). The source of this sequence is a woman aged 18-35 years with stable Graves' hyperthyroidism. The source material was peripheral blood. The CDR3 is CASSQVPAVDSYEQYF. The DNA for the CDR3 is TGTGCCAGCAGCCAAGTGCCAGCGGTAGACTCCTACGAGCAGTACTTC.